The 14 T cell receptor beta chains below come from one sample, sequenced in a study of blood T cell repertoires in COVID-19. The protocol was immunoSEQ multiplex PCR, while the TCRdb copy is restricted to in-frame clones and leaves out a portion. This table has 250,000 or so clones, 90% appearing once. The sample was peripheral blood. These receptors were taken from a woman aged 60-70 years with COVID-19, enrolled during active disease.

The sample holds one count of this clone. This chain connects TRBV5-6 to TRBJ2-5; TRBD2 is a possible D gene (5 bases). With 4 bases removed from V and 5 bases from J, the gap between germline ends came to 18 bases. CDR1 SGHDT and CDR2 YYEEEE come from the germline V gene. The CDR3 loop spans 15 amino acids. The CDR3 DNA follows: TGTGCCAGCAGCGAGACTCTAGCCCGGGTTGAGACCCAGTACTTC. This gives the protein CASSETLARVETQYF.

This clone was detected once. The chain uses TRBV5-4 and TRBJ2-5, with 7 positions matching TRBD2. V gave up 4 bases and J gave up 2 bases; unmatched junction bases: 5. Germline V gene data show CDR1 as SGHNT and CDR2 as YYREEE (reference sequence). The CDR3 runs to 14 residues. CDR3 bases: TGTGCCAGCAGCCCCCCGGGGGGACAAGAGACCCAGTACTTC. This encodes CASSPPGGQETQYF. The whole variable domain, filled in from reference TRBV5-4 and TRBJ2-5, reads ETGVTQSPTHLIKTRGQQVTLRCSSQSGHNTVSWYQQALGQGPQFIFQYYREEENGRGNFPPRFSGLQFPNYSSELNVNALELDDSALYLCASSPPGGQETQYFGPGTRLLVL.

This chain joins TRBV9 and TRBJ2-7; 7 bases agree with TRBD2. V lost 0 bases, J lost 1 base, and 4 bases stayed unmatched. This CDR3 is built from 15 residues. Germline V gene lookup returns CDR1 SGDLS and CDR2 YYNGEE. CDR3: CASSVGYGGSYEQYF. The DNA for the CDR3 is TGTGCCAGCAGCGTAGGTTACGGGGGGTCCTACGAGCAGTACTTC.

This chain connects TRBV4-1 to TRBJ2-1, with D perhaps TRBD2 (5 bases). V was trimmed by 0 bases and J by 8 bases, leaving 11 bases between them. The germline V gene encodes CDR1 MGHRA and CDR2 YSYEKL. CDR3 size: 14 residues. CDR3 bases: TGCGCCAGCAGCCAAGACCGGGCGAGGGATGAGCAGTTCTTC. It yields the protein CASSQDRARDEQFF.

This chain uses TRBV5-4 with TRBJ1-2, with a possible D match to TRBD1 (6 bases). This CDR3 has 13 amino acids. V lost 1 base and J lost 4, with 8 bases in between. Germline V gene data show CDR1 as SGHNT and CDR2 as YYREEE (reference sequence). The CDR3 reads CASSLQGTYGYTF. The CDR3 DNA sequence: TGTGCCAGCAGCTTGCAGGGGACCTATGGCTACACCTTC. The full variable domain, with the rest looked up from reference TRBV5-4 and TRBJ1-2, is ETGVTQSPTHLIKTRGQQVTLRCSSQSGHNTVSWYQQALGQGPQFIFQYYREEENGRGNFPPRFSGLQFPNYSSELNVNALELDDSALYLCASSLQGTYGYTFGSGTRLTVV.

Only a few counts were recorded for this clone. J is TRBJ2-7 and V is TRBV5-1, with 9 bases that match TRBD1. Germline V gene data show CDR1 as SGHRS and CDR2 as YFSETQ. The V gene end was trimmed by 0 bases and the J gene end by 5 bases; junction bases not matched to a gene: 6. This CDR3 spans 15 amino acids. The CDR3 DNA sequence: TGCGCCAGCAGCTTGGCCGGGACAGGGTTAGACGAGCAGTACTTC. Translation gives CASSLAGTGLDEQYF. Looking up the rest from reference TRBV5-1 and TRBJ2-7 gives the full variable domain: KAGVTQTPRYLIKTRGQQVTLSCSPISGHRSVSWYQQTPGQGLQFLFEYFSETQRNKGNFPGRFSGRQFSNSRSEMNVSTLELGDSALYLCASSLAGTGLDEQYFGPGTRLTVT.

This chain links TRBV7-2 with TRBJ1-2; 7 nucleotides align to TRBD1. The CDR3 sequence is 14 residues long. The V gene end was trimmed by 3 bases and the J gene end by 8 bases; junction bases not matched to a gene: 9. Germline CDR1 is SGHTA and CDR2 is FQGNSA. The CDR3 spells CASSFVTGSYGYTF. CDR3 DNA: TGTGCCAGCAGCTTTGTGACAGGGAGTTACGGCTACACCTTC.

The CDR3 region has the DNA TGCAGCGTCCGACAGGGGGGTCCCGGTGAGACCCAGTACTTC. As protein: CSVRQGGPGETQYF. The V call is TRBV29-1, the J call TRBJ2-5; 9 bases agree with TRBD1. V was pared by 6 bases and J by 5 bases, with 10 bases of the junction left unmatched. The CDR3 extends over 14 amino acids. CDR1 and CDR2 from the germline V gene are SQVTM and ANQGSEA.

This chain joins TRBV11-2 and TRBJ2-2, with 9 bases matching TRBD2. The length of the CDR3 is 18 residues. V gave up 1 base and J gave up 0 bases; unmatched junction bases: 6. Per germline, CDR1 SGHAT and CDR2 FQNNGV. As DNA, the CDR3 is TGTGCCAGCAGCTTAGGGTGGGGACTAGCCCCGAACACCGGGGAGCTGTTTTTT. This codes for CASSLGWGLAPNTGELFF.

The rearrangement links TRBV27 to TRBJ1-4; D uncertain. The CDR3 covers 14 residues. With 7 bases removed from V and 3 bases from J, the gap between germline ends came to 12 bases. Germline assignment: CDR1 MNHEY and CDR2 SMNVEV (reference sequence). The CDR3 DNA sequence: TGTGCCAGCAAAAGAGTCGGGTCTAATGAAAAACTGTTTTTT. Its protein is CASKRVGSNEKLFF.

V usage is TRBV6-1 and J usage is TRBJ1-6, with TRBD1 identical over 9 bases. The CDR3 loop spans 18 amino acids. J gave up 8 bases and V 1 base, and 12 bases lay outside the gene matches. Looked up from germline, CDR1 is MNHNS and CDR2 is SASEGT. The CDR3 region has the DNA TGTGCCAGCAGTGAAGTGGGGACAGGGAGGTACCCCTATTCACCCCTCCACTTT. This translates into CASSEVGTGRYPYSPLHF.

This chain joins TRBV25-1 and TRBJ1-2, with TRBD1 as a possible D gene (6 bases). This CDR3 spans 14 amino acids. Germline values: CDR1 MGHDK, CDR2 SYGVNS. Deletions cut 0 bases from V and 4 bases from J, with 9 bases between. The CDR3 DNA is TGTGCCAGCAGTGAATACGGACAGTTCTATGGCTACACCTTC. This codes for CASSEYGQFYGYTF.

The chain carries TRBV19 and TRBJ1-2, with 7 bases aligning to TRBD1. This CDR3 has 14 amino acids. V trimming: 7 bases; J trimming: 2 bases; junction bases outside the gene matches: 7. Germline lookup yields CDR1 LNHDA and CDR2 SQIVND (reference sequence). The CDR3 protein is CASTPGGQNYGYTF. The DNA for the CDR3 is TGTGCCAGTACCCCAGGGGGACAGAACTATGGCTACACCTTC. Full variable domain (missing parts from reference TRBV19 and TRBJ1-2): DGGITQSPKYLFRKEGQNVTLSCEQNLNHDAMYWYRQDPGQGLRLIYYSQIVNDFQKGDIAEGYSVSREKKESFPLTVTSAQKNPTAFYLCASTPGGQNYGYTFGSGTRLTVV.

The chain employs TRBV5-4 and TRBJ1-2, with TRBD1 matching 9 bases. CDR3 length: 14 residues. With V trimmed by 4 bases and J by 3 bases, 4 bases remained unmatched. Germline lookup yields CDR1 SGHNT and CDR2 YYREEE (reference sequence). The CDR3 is CASSVDRGHYGYTF. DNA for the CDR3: TGTGCCAGCAGCGTGGACAGGGGCCACTATGGCTACACCTTC.